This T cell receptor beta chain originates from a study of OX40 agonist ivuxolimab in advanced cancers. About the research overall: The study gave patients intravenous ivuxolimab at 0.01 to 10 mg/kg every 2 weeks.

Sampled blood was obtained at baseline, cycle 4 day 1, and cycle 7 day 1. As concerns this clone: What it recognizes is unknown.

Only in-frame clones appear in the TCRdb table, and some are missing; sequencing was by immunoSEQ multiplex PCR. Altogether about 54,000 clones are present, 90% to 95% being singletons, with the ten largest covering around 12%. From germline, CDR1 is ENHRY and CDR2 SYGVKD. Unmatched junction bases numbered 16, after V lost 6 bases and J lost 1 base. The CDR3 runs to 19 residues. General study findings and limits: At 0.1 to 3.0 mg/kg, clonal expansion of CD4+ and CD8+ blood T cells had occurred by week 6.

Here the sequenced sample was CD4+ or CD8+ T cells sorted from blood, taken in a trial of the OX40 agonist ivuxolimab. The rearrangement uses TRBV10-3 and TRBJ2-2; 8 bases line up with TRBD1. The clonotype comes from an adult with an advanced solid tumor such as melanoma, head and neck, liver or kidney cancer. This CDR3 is CAIREVKWTGTGNTGELFF. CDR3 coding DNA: TGTGCCATCAGGGAGGTTAAGTGGACAGGGACCGGGAACACCGGGGAGCTGTTTTTT.